This paragraph covers one T cell receptor (beta chain) sequence. This record comes from a study of blood T cell repertoires in COVID-19. Germline loops: CDR1 ENHRY, CDR2 SYGVKD. This CDR3 comprises 14 residues. Trimming cost V 3 bases and J 3 bases, with 12 bases left between them. Repertoires were generated with immunoSEQ multiplex PCR, while TCRdb's copy carries only in-frame clones and drops some. The sample contains about 360,000 clones, more than 75% of which appear only once. The V and J genes are TRBV10-3 and TRBJ2-7, with D perhaps TRBD2 (5 bases). The receptor comes from a human donor in a cohort sampled during active COVID-19. Sequenced material: peripheral blood. CDR3 DNA: TGTGCCATCAGTGACCCTAGTGGAGGCTACGAGCAGTACTTC. It is translated as CAISDPSGGYEQYF.